The sequence of this T cell receptor (beta chain) was determined in a study of patients and donors after allogeneic stem cell transplantation. This CDR3 is 15 amino acids long. Germline CDR1 and CDR2: SGHRS and YFSETQ. Each CDR3 protein gets one entry after TCRdb re-called the RT-PCR reads with MiXCR. Of tens of thousands of distinct CDR3 sequences listed, about 26% are singletons. With regard to this clonotype: The junction shows a germline mismatch at one end, possibly a read error.

This rearrangement joins TRBV5-1 to TRBJ2-2; the match to TRBD1 covers 9 bases. This receptor was identified in a human donor who was either an allogeneic HSCT recipient or a stem cell or donor lymphocyte infusion donor (not recorded which). It is not recorded whose cells these are; they may come from a transplant donor. The specimen sequenced was blood, either unsorted or a sorted T cell fraction (not recorded which). The CDR3 loop reads CASQNRGRNTGELYF. The CDR3 DNA sequence: TGCGCCAGTCAAAACAGGGGGCGGAACACCGGGGAGCTGTATTTT.